In its sample, the clone carrying this T cell receptor (beta chain) was seen a few times. The antigen is unknown. It was approximately 9 milliliters of peripheral blood that were drawn from each donor. This entry comes from a study of blood T cells in healthy people across ages. It was with a sample-barcoded 5' primer and a J-beta primer mix that a second PCR of roughly 6 to 12 cycles was run. TCRdb re-called the 5' RACE reads with MiXCR, one entry per CDR3 protein. This sample has over 550,000 distinct CDR3 sequences, with about 28% found just once. General study findings and limits: The long-lived group displayed more naive CD4+ cells, plus higher diversity, than the aged donors did.

In germline, CDR1 is SGHVS, CDR2 FQNEAQ. V lost 3 bases to trimming and J lost 2 bases, with 11 bases between them. The CDR3 totals 15 residues. Source material: blood. This chain connects TRBV7-8 to TRBJ1-5; D gene unclear. This clonotype was obtained from a woman of 80 years or more in good health. The DNA of the CDR3 is TGTGCCAGCAGCTTCGGCCCGAAGGGCAATCAGCCCCAGCATTTT. Translating it yields CASSFGPKGNQPQHF.